This record covers a single TCR beta chain. The data were obtained in a study of blood T cell repertoires in COVID-19. Study background: The United States, Italy and Spain supplied acute and convalescent COVID-19 samples. T cells, B-cell-depleted T cells, or PBMCs provided the cDNA or gDNA that served as material.

Methods used by the authors: How many nucleated cells were present was estimated from reference gene primer amplification. Profiled with immunoSEQ multiplex PCR; TCRdb holds only in-frame clones, not every one. That table supplies the V and J calls and clone size; D and trimming were determined from the DNA. The sample consists of 200,000 to 250,000 clones, about 86% of them appearing once. The ends were cut back, 1 base at V and 4 bases at J, with 10 bases in the middle. CDR3 length equals 14 residues. Looked up from germline, CDR1 is LNHNV and CDR2 is YYDKDF (reference sequence). Source material: peripheral blood. V usage is TRBV15 and J usage is TRBJ2-5, with no clear D. The origin of this receptor is a woman aged 60-70 years with acute or convalescent COVID-19. The CDR3 loop reads CATSRAQVIETQYF. The CDR3 bases are TGTGCCACCAGCAGAGCCCAGGTTATAGAGACCCAGTACTTC. The whole variable domain, remainder taken from reference TRBV15 and TRBJ2-5, is DAMVIQNPRYQVTQFGKPVTLSCSQTLNHNVMYWYQQKSSQAPKLLFHYYDKDFNNEADTPDNFQSRRPNTSFCFLDIRSPGLGDTAMYLCATSRAQVIETQYFGPGTRLLVL.